These T cell receptor beta chains were read from a single sample in a study of blood T cell repertoires in COVID-19. Data came from immunoSEQ multiplex PCR; TCRdb stores just in-frame clones and leaves some out. This sample has some 250,000 clones, with roughly 86% found just once. The sample was PBMCs or T cells enriched from blood (not recorded which). The receptors shown here come from a woman in her twenties or thirties with acute COVID-19. Each CDR3 is given with its conserved first and last residue. D genes are given only for firm matches. A row's size may be missing; if present it is once, few, many or a size class.

v_gene	len	j_gene	d_gene	abundance	CDR3aa	CDR3nt
TRBV7-9	13	TRBJ1-4	-	-	CASSWTENEKLFF	TGTGCCAGCAGTTGGACTGAGAATGAAAAACTGTTTTTT
TRBV7-2	15	TRBJ2-5	TRBD2	-	CASSSTGLAVETQYF	TGTGCCAGCAGCTCGACGGGACTAGCAGTAGAGACCCAGTACTTC
TRBV11-3	19	TRBJ2-1	TRBD2	once	CASSLEPGLAGLPYNEQFF	TGTGCCAGCAGCTTAGAACCGGGACTAGCGGGGTTACCCTACAATGAGCAGTTCTTC
TRBV18	14	TRBJ1-1	-	few	CASSPTMKDTEAFF	TGTGCCAGCTCACCGACAATGAAGGACACTGAAGCTTTCTTT
TRBV29-1	14	TRBJ1-2	-	-	CSVDGGAPSYGYTF	TGCAGCGTTGATGGAGGGGCGCCTTCCTATGGCTACACCTTC
TRBV7-3	17	TRBJ2-1	TRBD2	-	CASSSLTSGGHYNEQFF	TGTGCCAGCAGCTCCCTGACTAGCGGGGGGCACTACAATGAGCAGTTCTTC
TRBV28	17	TRBJ1-5	TRBD1	-	CASSRRFTGGRHQPQHF	TGTGCCAGCAGTCGAAGGTTCACAGGGGGAAGGCACCAGCCCCAGCATTTT
TRBV19	14	TRBJ2-5	-	once	CASSSKPYQETQYF	TGTGCCAGTAGTTCTAAGCCTTACCAAGAGACCCAGTACTTC
TRBV4-3	17	TRBJ1-4	-	-	CASSQDLGGTGNEKLFF	TGCGCCAGCAGCCAAGATCTTGGAGGGACGGGTAATGAAAAACTGTTTTTT
TRBV30	15	TRBJ2-7	-	once	CAWSDTGTRPSEQYF	TGTGCCTGGAGTGATACCGGGACAAGGCCCTCCGAGCAGTACTTC
TRBV11-2	15	TRBJ1-2	-	-	CASSLGAGAFGGYTF	TGTGCCAGCAGCTTAGGTGCGGGCGCCTTTGGGGGCTACACCTTC
TRBV10-1	14	TRBJ2-1	TRBD2	few	CASTQSSGASEQFF	TGCGCCAGCACTCAGTCTAGCGGGGCCTCTGAGCAGTTCTTC
TRBV28	12	TRBJ1-2	-	-	CASSPNGYGYTF	TGTGCCAGCAGTCCCAACGGGTATGGCTACACCTTC
TRBV3-1/TRBV3-2	18	TRBJ1-1	-	-	CASSQAQAASRRGTEAFF	TGTGCCAGCAGCCAAGCCCAGGCGGCTTCCCGCAGGGGCACTGAAGCTTTCTTT
TRBV19	15	TRBJ2-7	TRBD2	-	CASNIGTSVSYEQYF	TGTGCCAGTAATATAGGCACTAGCGTCTCCTACGAGCAGTACTTC
TRBV2	15	TRBJ2-5	TRBD2	-	CATPGPSGGQVTQYF	TGTGCCACCCCCGGGCCTAGCGGGGGACAAGTGACCCAGTACTTC